This passage covers 29 T cell receptor beta chains from one sample sequenced in a study of beta chain features in type 1 diabetes. Study-wide findings and caveats: TCRB CDR3 length was moderately but significantly reduced in all four CD4+ subsets of Type 1 diabetes patients.

Reverse transcribing all isolated RNA meant expressed TCRB transcripts were sequenced. Sequencing was performed with immunoSEQ multiplex PCR; in TCRdb, only in-frame clones are kept and a portion is missing. The data contain around 300,000 clones, about 15% of them singletons. Their target antigens are unknown. Sequencing input: naive CD4+ T cells from blood. These receptors were obtained from a man between 18 and 29 years old with type 1 diabetes.

This chain uses TRBV29-1 with TRBJ2-1; 13 bases are shared with TRBD2. Trimming took 7 bases from V and 8 from J; bases not matched to a gene: 8. Germline V gene sequence: CDR1 SQVTM, CDR2 ANQGSEA. This CDR3 has 14 amino acids. CDR3 in DNA: TGCAGCGCAGGACTAGCGGGAGTTCTCCATGAGCAGTTCTTC. Its translation is CSAGLAGVLHEQFF.

In DNA form, the CDR3 reads TGCAGCGTTGAACGGCGACAGATGAACACTGAAGCTTTCTTT. Translated, it gives CSVERRQMNTEAFF. This chain links TRBV29-1 with TRBJ1-1; TRBD1 might be the D (5 bases). Per germline, CDR1 SQVTM and CDR2 ANQGSEA. V was cut by 2 bases and J by 0 bases, with 10 bases left in between. This CDR3 contains 14 residues.

V usage is TRBV6-5 and J usage is TRBJ2-1; 7 nucleotides align to TRBD2. CDR1 MNHEY and CDR2 SVGAGI come from the germline V gene. The V gene end was trimmed by 5 bases and the J gene end by 8 bases; junction bases not matched to a gene: 9. The CDR3 has 14 residues. CDR3 residues: CASSVGGGIYEQFF. In DNA form, the CDR3 reads TGTGCCAGCAGTGTGGGGGGGGGTATCTATGAGCAGTTCTTC.

The chain combines TRBV25-1 with TRBJ1-1; a possible D gene is TRBD1 (5 bases). The CDR3 totals 15 residues. V gave up 2 bases and J gave up 1 base, with 11 bases separating them. Germline V lookup: CDR1 MGHDK, CDR2 SYGVNS. CDR3 coding DNA: TGTGCCAGCAGTGAAAGCGGGACGGAGAACACTGAAGCTTTCTTT. It encodes CASSESGTENTEAFF.

This sequence joins TRBV11-3 and TRBJ2-2, with a possible D match to TRBD2 (7 bases). Trimming shortened V by 1 base and J by 0 bases, and 12 bases separated the two germline ends. The CDR3 totals 17 residues. The germline V gene encodes CDR1 SGHNT and CDR2 YENEEA. This CDR3 reads CASSLGGGLANTGELFF. The CDR3 nucleotides read TGTGCCAGCAGCTTAGGGGGGGGGCTCGCGAACACCGGGGAGCTGTTTTTT.

This clone occurred a few times. This sequence joins TRBV18 and TRBJ2-7, with TRBD2 as a possible D gene (5 bases). The V end was cut by 1 base, the J end by 0 bases, with 10 bases between. The CDR3 totals 15 residues. Germline V gene lookup returns CDR1 KGHSH and CDR2 LQKENI. The CDR3 spells CASSPRRGSSYEQYF. CDR3 nucleotides: TGTGCCAGCTCACCACGGAGAGGGAGCTCCTACGAGCAGTACTTC.

The rearrangement links TRBV7-9 to TRBJ2-7, with TRBD2 matching over 16 bases. The CDR3 runs 18 residues. Losses at the gene ends were 0 bases for V and 4 bases for J; bases not matched to a gene: 6. Germline V CDR1 and CDR2: SEHNR, FQNEAQ (reference sequence). CDR3 coding DNA: TGTGCCAGCAGCTTAGCCGGGACTAGCGGGAGGGCCAGATACGAGCAGTACTTC. Its protein is CASSLAGTSGRARYEQYF.

This chain connects TRBV30 to TRBJ2-3; 9 bases line up with TRBD2. From germline, CDR1 is GTSNPN and CDR2 SVGIG (reference sequence). The CDR3 contains 15 residues. The J segment lost 0 bases and the V segment lost 4 bases, leaving 5 bases of the junction unmatched. CDR3 amino acids: CAWNRLAASTDTQYF. CDR3 in DNA: TGTGCCTGGAACCGACTAGCGGCTAGCACAGATACGCAGTATTTT.

In its sample, this clone was seen a few times. The chain links TRBV19 to TRBJ1-1, with 8 bases identical to TRBD1. V gave up 7 bases and J gave up 6 bases; unmatched junction bases: 7. The germline gives CDR1 LNHDA, CDR2 SQIVND (reference sequence). The length of the CDR3 is 13 residues. The CDR3 loop is CASMRQGFAEAFF. The CDR3 nucleotides read TGTGCCAGTATGCGACAGGGGTTTGCTGAAGCTTTCTTT.

The rearrangement joins TRBV4-3 to TRBJ2-3; 11 nucleotides match TRBD2. With 0 bases clipped from V and 3 bases from J, the junction kept 5 bases outside the gene matches. Germline V lookup: CDR1 LGHNA, CDR2 YSLEER. The CDR3 contains 17 residues. The CDR3 sequence: CASSQDVASGGTDTQYF. CDR3 coding DNA: TGCGCCAGCAGCCAAGATGTGGCTAGCGGGGGGACAGATACGCAGTATTTT.

The chain joins TRBV18 to TRBJ2-7; possible D gene TRBD2, 5 bases. Germline V gene sequence: CDR1 KGHSH, CDR2 LQKENI. V was clipped by 3 bases and J by 2 bases, with 8 bases between them. This CDR3 has 13 residues. The CDR3 reads CASSPPGTYEQYF. DNA of the CDR3: TGTGCCAGCTCACCTCCGGGAACCTACGAGCAGTACTTC.

This clone was observed a handful of times. The V call is TRBV7-2, the J call TRBJ1-2, with unresolved D. This CDR3 has 15 residues. The V gene lost 0 bases and the J gene lost 0 bases, with 8 bases spanning the gap. Germline values: CDR1 SGHTA, CDR2 FQGNSA. CDR3 DNA sequence: TGTGCCAGCAGCTTAGCTGGCGGAGCTAACTATGGCTACACCTTC. Translated, it gives CASSLAGGANYGYTF.

The rearrangement joins TRBV27 to TRBJ2-7; 9 bases map to TRBD1. Germline V gene lookup returns CDR1 MNHEY and CDR2 SMNVEV (reference sequence). The CDR3 is made up of 16 amino acids. The trim removed 4 bases at V and 6 bases at J, leaving 13 bases unmatched. The CDR3 region has the DNA TGTGCCAGCAGTTCTACGCCTACAGGGGGCAGAGGCGAGCAGTACTTC. This encodes CASSSTPTGGRGEQYF.

The V and J genes are TRBV7-2 and TRBJ2-1, with D unclear. The germline V gene encodes CDR1 SGHTA and CDR2 FQGNSA. This CDR3 spans 14 amino acids. With 1 base removed from V and 6 bases from J, the gap between germline ends came to 10 bases. The CDR3 here is CASSLVASLNEQFF. The CDR3 DNA reads as TGTGCCAGCAGCTTAGTGGCCTCCCTCAATGAGCAGTTCTTC. Based on the CDR3 plus reference TRBV7-2 and TRBJ2-1, the full variable domain is GAGVSQSPSNKVTEKGKDVELRCDPISGHTALYWYRQSLGQGLEFLIYFQGNSAPDKSGLPSDRFSAERTGGSVSTLTIQRTQQEDSAVYLCASSLVASLNEQFFGPGTRLTVL.

This clone occurred a few times. CDR3: CAIRSGASTDTQYF. The CDR3 DNA sequence: TGTGCCATCAGAAGCGGGGCTAGCACAGATACGCAGTATTTT. The chain has TRBV10-3 and TRBJ2-3, with 7 bases aligning to TRBD2. Germline trimming cut 6 bases from V and 0 bases from J; bases unmatched to any gene: 3. The germline CDR1 and CDR2 sequences are ENHRY and SYGVKD. The CDR3 contains 14 residues.

This chain links TRBV15 with TRBJ2-1; tentatively, D is TRBD2 (6 bases). Germline CDR1 is LNHNV and CDR2 is YYDKDF (reference sequence). The V end lost 3 bases, the J end lost 7 bases, and 16 bases lay between the germline ends. The CDR3 has 15 residues. As DNA, the CDR3 is TGTGCCACCAGCAGGGGGGTCTTGGGGGGAAATGAGCAGTTCTTC. Translated: CATSRGVLGGNEQFF.

This chain uses TRBV14 with TRBJ2-5; no clear D gene. CDR1 and CDR2 from the germline V gene are SGHDN and FVKESK. This CDR3 has 12 amino acids. V was shortened by 4 bases and J by 2 bases, with 5 bases between the two germline ends. The CDR3, as DNA: TGTGCCAGCAGCCGTTTACAAGAGACCCAGTACTTC. It is translated as CASSRLQETQYF.

This clone was seen only a few times. CDR3 sequence (DNA): TGTGCCAGCAGTGACTCCATGGGGACAGGGGTCGAGCAGTACTTC. Its translation: CASSDSMGTGVEQYF. The V call is TRBV25-1, the J call TRBJ2-7; 10 nucleotides agree with TRBD1. The ends lost 3 bases at V and 6 bases at J; junction bases unmatched: 8. The CDR3 extends over 15 amino acids. CDR1 is MGHDK and CDR2 is SYGVNS in the germline V gene.

The chain uses TRBV21-1 and TRBJ2-5; the table names TRBD1, a call not compared with the DNA. TRBV21-1 represents a pseudogene. The CDR3 has 15 amino acids. The CDR3 loop is CASSTTPQGQETQYF. DNA of the CDR3: TGTGCCAGCAGCACTACCCCCCAGGGACAAGAGACCCAGTACTTC.

The rearrangement links TRBV5-1 to TRBJ2-7, with 16 bases that match TRBD2. Trimming took 4 bases from V and 0 from J; bases not matched to a gene: 7. Germline V lookup: CDR1 SGHRS, CDR2 YFSETQ. The CDR3 has 18 amino acids. As DNA, the CDR3 is TGCGCCAGCAGCCTGGGGACTAGCGGGAGGGCCAGCTCCTACGAGCAGTACTTC. Its translation is CASSLGTSGRASSYEQYF.

The chain links TRBV29-1 to TRBJ1-2; 10 bases are a match to TRBD1. This CDR3 is built from 12 residues. Germline CDR1 reads SQVTM; CDR2 reads ANQGSEA. Trimming cost V 4 bases and J 5 bases; bases outside gene matches: 1. CDR3 sequence (DNA): TGCAGCGTTGTGGGACAGGGGTATGGCTACACCTTC. Amino acid sequence: CSVVGQGYGYTF.

This clone came up a few times. The CDR3 loop reads CASRPWRGYEETQYF. The CDR3, as DNA: TGTGCCAGCAGGCCGTGGAGGGGCTACGAAGAGACCCAGTACTTC. V usage is TRBV11-2 and J usage is TRBJ2-5, with D possibly TRBD2 on 6 matching bases. The germline V gene encodes CDR1 SGHAT and CDR2 FQNNGV. V dropped 6 bases and J dropped 3 bases, with 17 bases sitting between them. The CDR3 runs 15 residues.

This clone occurred a few times. This chain connects TRBV18 to TRBJ2-7; TRBD1 agrees at 8 bases. Per the germline V gene, CDR1 is KGHSH and CDR2 is LQKENI. V dropped 3 bases and J dropped 6; count of bases not matched to a gene: 16. CDR3 size: 17 residues. The chain's CDR3 is CASSPRAGGGPLVEQYF. CDR3 nucleotide sequence: TGTGCCAGCTCACCCCGGGCAGGGGGCGGTCCATTGGTCGAGCAGTACTTC.

This clone was seen a handful of times. The chain carries TRBV30 and TRBJ2-5; 7 nucleotides align to TRBD2. V trimming: 7 bases; J trimming: 2 bases; junction bases outside the gene matches: 13. Looked up from germline, CDR1 is GTSNPN and CDR2 is SVGIG (reference sequence). The CDR3 contains 15 residues. The CDR3 spells CASDGASGVQETQYF. For the CDR3, the DNA is TGTGCCTCTGACGGGGCTAGCGGAGTACAAGAGACCCAGTACTTC. Full variable domain (missing parts from reference TRBV30 and TRBJ2-5): SQTIHQWPATLVQPVGSPLSLECTVEGTSNPNLYWYRQAAGRGLQLLFYSVGIGQISSEVPQNLSASRPQDRQFILSSKKLLLSDSGFYLCASDGASGVQETQYFGPGTRLLVL.

This clone has only a few counts. The chain links TRBV28 to TRBJ2-3; a weak D match, TRBD2 (5 bases). With 5 bases removed from V and 2 bases from J, the gap between germline ends came to 14 bases. This CDR3 has 15 amino acids. In germline, CDR1 is MDHEN, CDR2 SYDVKM. The CDR3 here is CASSSLERFTDTQYF. The CDR3 bases are TGTGCCAGCAGTAGTCTGGAGCGGTTCACAGATACGCAGTATTTT.

The V call is TRBV5-4, the J call TRBJ2-5; TRBD1 is a possible D gene (5 bases). This CDR3 region has 15 residues. CDR1 is SGHNT and CDR2 is YYREEE in the germline V gene (reference sequence). The V gene lost 2 bases and the J gene lost 0 bases, with 11 bases spanning the gap. CDR3 protein: CASSFDSQYQETQYF. The CDR3 nucleotides are TGTGCCAGCAGCTTCGACAGCCAGTACCAAGAGACCCAGTACTTC. Together with reference TRBV5-4 and TRBJ2-5, the CDR3 gives the full variable domain: ETGVTQSPTHLIKTRGQQVTLRCSSQSGHNTVSWYQQALGQGPQFIFQYYREEENGRGNFPPRFSGLQFPNYSSELNVNALELDDSALYLCASSFDSQYQETQYFGPGTRLLVL.

The sample holds a few counts of this clone. The chain combines TRBV5-1 with TRBJ2-1, with 9 bases matching TRBD2. V lost 3 bases, J lost 1 base, and 5 bases stayed unmatched. There are 16 residues in the CDR3. Looked up from germline, CDR1 is SGHRS and CDR2 is YFSETQ. The DNA for the CDR3 is TGCGCCAGCAGCTCAAATAGCGGGAGATCCTACAATGAGCAGTTCTTC. This translates into CASSSNSGRSYNEQFF.

The chain is built from TRBV5-1 and TRBJ2-2; 9 nucleotides align to TRBD1. Trimming took 4 bases from V and 5 from J; bases not matched to a gene: 9. Per the germline V gene, CDR1 is SGHRS and CDR2 is YFSETQ. The CDR3 length is 16 residues. The CDR3 coding sequence is TGCGCCAGCAGCCCACGGGGACAGGGCGGGACCGGGGAGCTGTTTTTT. Its translation is CASSPRGQGGTGELFF.

The table lists this clone with a few counts. The J gene is TRBJ2-7, the V gene TRBV19, with unresolved D. The CDR3 extends over 13 amino acids. Per germline, CDR1 LNHDA and CDR2 SQIVND (reference sequence). Trimming took off 3 bases at V and 4 bases at J, with 10 bases between the two ends. CDR3 amino acids: CASSILPGYEQYF. DNA for the CDR3: TGTGCCAGTAGTATTCTCCCCGGGTACGAGCAGTACTTC.